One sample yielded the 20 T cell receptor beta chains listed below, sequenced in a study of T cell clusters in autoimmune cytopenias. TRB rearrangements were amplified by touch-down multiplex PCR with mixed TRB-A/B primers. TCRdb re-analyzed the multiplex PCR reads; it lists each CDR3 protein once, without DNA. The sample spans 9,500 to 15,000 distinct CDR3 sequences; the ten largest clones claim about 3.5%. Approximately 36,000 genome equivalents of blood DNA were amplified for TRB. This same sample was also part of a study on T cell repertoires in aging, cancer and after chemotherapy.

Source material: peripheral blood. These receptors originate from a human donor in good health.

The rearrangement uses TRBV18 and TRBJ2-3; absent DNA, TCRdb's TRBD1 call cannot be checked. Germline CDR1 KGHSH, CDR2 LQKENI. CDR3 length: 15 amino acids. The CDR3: CASSPGGRRADTQYF.

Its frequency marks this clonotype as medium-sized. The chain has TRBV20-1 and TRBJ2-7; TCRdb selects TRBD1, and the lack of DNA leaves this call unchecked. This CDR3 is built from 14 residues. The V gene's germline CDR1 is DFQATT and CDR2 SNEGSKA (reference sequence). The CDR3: CSAQTGGRGYEQYF.

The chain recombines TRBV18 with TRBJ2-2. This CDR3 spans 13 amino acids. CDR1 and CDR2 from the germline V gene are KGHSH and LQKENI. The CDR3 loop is CASSTGQTGELFF.

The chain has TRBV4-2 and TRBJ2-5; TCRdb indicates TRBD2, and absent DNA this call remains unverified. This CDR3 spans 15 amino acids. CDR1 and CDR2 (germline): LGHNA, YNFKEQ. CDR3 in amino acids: CASSRGLAGEETQYF.

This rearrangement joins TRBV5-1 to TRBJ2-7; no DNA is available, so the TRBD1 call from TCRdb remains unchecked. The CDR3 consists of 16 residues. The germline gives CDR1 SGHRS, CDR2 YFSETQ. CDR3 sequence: CASSLAGTPYSYEQYF.

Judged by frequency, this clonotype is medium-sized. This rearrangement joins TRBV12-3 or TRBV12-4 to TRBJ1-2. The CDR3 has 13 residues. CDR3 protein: CASSSVKVKGYTF.

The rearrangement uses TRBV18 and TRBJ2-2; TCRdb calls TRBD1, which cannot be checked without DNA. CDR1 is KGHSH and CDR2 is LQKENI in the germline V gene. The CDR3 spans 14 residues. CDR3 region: CASSPTGNTGELFF.

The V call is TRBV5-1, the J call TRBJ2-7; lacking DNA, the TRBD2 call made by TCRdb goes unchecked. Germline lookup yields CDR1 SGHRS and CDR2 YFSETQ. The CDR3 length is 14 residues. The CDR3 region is CASSLARRSYEQYF.

This CDR3 reads CASSYSTSGGQYHSYNEQFF. The V gene is TRBV6-4, the J gene TRBJ2-1; checking the TCRdb D call of TRBD2 is not possible without DNA. This CDR3 spans 20 amino acids. The germline V gene encodes CDR1 MRHNA and CDR2 SNTAGT.

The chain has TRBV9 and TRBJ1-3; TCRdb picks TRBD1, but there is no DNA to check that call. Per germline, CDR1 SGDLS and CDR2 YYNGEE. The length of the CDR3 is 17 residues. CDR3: CASSPTGGRSSGNTIYF.

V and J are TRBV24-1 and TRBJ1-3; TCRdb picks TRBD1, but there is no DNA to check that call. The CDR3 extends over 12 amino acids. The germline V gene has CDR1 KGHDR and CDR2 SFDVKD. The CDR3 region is CATRDSGNTIYF.

The CDR3 reads CASSLTFAPGQGVLVHEQYF. This chain uses TRBV14 with TRBJ2-7; the TCRdb call, TRBD1, lacks DNA for checking. The CDR3 is made up of 20 amino acids. CDR1 is SGHDN and CDR2 is FVKESK in the germline V gene.

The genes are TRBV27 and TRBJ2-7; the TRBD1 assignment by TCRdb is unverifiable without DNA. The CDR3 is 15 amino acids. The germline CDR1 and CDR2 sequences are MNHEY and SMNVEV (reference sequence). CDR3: CASSLFGDRDYEQYF.

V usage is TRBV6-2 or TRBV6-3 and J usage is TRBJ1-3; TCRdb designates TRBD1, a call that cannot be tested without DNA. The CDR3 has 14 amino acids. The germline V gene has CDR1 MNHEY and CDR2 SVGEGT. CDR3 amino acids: CASRPDSVGNTIYF.

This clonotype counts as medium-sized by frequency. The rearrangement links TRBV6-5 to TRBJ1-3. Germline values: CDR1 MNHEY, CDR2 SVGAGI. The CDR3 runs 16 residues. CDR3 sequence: CASSYSLGFSGNTIYF.

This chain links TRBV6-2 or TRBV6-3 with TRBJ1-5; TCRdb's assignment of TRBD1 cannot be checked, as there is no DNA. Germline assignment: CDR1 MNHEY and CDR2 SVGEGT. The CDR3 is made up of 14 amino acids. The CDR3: CASSLTGLWQPQHF.

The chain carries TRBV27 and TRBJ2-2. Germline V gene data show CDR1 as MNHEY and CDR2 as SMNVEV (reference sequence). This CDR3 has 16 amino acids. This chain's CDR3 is CASSFLVATNTGELFF.

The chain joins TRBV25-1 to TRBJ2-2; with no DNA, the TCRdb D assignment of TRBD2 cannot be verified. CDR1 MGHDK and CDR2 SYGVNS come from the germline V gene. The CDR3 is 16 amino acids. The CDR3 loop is CASTQTGSSGTGELFF. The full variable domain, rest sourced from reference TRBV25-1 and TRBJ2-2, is EADIYQTPRYLVIGTGKKITLECSQTMGHDKMYWYQQDPGMELHLIHYSYGVNSTEKGDLSSESTVSRIRTEHFPLTLESARPSHTSQYLCASTQTGSSGTGELFFGEGSRLTVL.

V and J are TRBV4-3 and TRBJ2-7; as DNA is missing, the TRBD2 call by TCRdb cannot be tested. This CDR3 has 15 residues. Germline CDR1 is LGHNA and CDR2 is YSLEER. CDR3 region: CASSQERGSSYEQYF.

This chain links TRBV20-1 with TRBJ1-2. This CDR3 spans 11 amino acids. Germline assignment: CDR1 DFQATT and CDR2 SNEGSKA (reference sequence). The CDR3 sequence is CSALPGDGYTF.